These T cell receptor beta chains were read from a single sample in a study of cytomegalovirus exposure and HLA in healthy donors. Here immunoSEQ multiplex PCR was the method, and the copy in TCRdb shows in-frame clones only, minus some. Its table lists more than 90,000 clones. Sample: PBMCs. The receptor set was obtained from a young man in good health and CMV-seronegative. Each CDR3 is given with its conserved first and last residue. Each record gives: CDR3 protein, CDR3 DNA, V gene, J gene, D gene. A D gene is named only where the DNA matches it firmly.

CDR3: CASSLLLGGALTIYF
DNA: TGTGCCAGCAGCCTACTTTTAGGGGGCGCGTTAACCATATATTTT
V: TRBV5-6
J: TRBJ1-3
D: TRBD1

CDR3: CASSSRGQGGEQYF
DNA: TGTGCCAGCAGCTCGCGGGGACAGGGGGGCGAGCAGTACTTC
V: TRBV7-9
J: TRBJ2-7
D: TRBD1

CDR3: CASSLQGADTEAFF
DNA: TGCGCCAGCAGCTTACAGGGGGCAGACACTGAAGCTTTCTTT
V: TRBV5-1
J: TRBJ1-1
D: TRBD1

CDR3: CASSLTTGGSYEQYF
DNA: TGTGCCAGCAGCTTGACGACAGGGGGGTCCTACGAGCAGTACTTC
V: TRBV5-4
J: TRBJ2-7
D: TRBD1

CDR3: CASRTESGGHNEQFF
DNA: TGTGCCAGCAGGACCGAAAGCGGGGGCCACAATGAGCAGTTCTTC
V: TRBV5-4
J: TRBJ2-1
D: TRBD2

CDR3: CASSLGPLYEQYF
DNA: TGTGCCAGCAGCTTAGGGCCCCTCTACGAGCAGTACTTC
V: TRBV11-2
J: TRBJ2-7
D: .

CDR3: CASSLTPGYMNTGELFF
DNA: TGTGCCAGCAGCCTCACCCCAGGGTATATGAACACCGGGGAGCTGTTTTTT
V: TRBV13
J: TRBJ2-2
D: .

CDR3: CASSPNGQGDPIRGF
DNA: TGTGCCAGCAGTCCTAATGGCCAGGGGGATCCAATAAGGGGCTTC
V: TRBV6-6
J: TRBJ2-7
D: TRBD1

CDR3: CASSPASGGAWEQYF
DNA: TGTGCCAGCAGCCCCGCTAGCGGGGGGGCATGGGAGCAGTACTTC
V: TRBV11-2
J: TRBJ2-7
D: TRBD2

CDR3: CASSRLGQGPYEQYF
DNA: TGTGCCAGCAGTCGATTGGGACAGGGCCCCTACGAGCAGTACTTC
V: TRBV6-6
J: TRBJ2-7
D: TRBD1

CDR3: CASSFNRGPGDTQYF
DNA: TGTGCCAGCAGCTTTAACCGGGGTCCTGGAGATACGCAGTATTTT
V: TRBV7-6
J: TRBJ2-3
D: .

CDR3: CATLQGWGTEAFF
DNA: TGTGCCACCCTACAGGGTTGGGGCACTGAAGCTTTCTTT
V: TRBV6-5
J: TRBJ1-1
D: .

CDR3: CASSLDPQGRGTGELFF
DNA: TGTGCCAGCAGCTTGGACCCCCAGGGGAGGGGAACCGGGGAGCTGTTTTTT
V: TRBV5-4
J: TRBJ2-2
D: .

CDR3: CASSAGLAVGELFF
DNA: TGTGCCAGCAGCGCGGGACTAGCTGTCGGGGAGCTGTTTTTT
V: TRBV7-2
J: TRBJ2-2
D: TRBD2

CDR3: CASSYSTLNYGYTF
DNA: TGTGCCAGCAGTTACTCGACTCTCAACTATGGCTACACCTTC
V: TRBV6-5
J: TRBJ1-2
D: .

CDR3: CAITPGGNTEAFF
DNA: TGTGCCATCACCCCAGGGGGTAACACTGAAGCTTTCTTT
V: TRBV10-3
J: TRBJ1-1
D: TRBD1

CDR3: CASSLQGGGGTDTQYF
DNA: TGCGCCAGCAGCCTCCAAGGGGGCGGGGGGACAGATACGCAGTATTTT
V: TRBV4-3
J: TRBJ2-3
D: .

CDR3: CASSKERRNTEAFF
DNA: TGTGCCAGCAGCAAAGAGCGTCGGAACACTGAAGCTTTCTTT
V: TRBV21-1
J: TRBJ1-1
D: .

CDR3: CASTPGQGPDTQYF
DNA: TGTGCCAGCACCCCGGGACAGGGTCCAGATACGCAGTATTTT
V: TRBV28
J: TRBJ2-3
D: TRBD1

CDR3: CASSLARRTGELFF
DNA: TGTGCCAGCAGCTTGGCCAGGCGCACCGGGGAGCTGTTTTTT
V: TRBV5-4
J: TRBJ2-2
D: .

CDR3: CASSLVPGLSLNTQYF
DNA: TGCGCCAGCAGCTTGGTTCCGGGACTATCGCTGAATACGCAGTATTTT
V: TRBV5-1
J: TRBJ2-3
D: TRBD2

CDR3: CAIRRTEGGGGEQFF
DNA: TGTGCCATCCGACGGACAGAGGGAGGGGGGGGTGAGCAGTTCTTC
V: TRBV10-3
J: TRBJ2-1
D: .

CDR3: CASSSYRDRAPYEQYF
DNA: TGTGCCAGCAGCTCGTACCGGGACAGGGCCCCCTACGAGCAGTACTTC
V: TRBV7-8
J: TRBJ2-7
D: TRBD1

CDR3: CATLAGGPGEQFF
DNA: TGTGCCACTCTAGCGGGGGGGCCAGGTGAGCAGTTCTTC
V: TRBV10-3
J: TRBJ2-1
D: TRBD2

CDR3: CASSLPTLAGGSTDTQYF
DNA: TGCGCCAGCAGCTTACCTACACTAGCGGGGGGGAGCACAGATACGCAGTATTTT
V: TRBV5-1
J: TRBJ2-3
D: TRBD2

CDR3: CASSGTGGPYNEQFF
DNA: TGTGCCAGCAGTGGGACAGGTGGCCCCTACAATGAGCAGTTCTTC
V: TRBV6-1
J: TRBJ2-1
D: TRBD1

CDR3: CASSPRTGDTEAFF
DNA: TGCGCCAGCAGCCCCCGGACAGGGGACACTGAAGCTTTCTTT
V: TRBV5-1
J: TRBJ1-1
D: TRBD1

CDR3: CASSLWTGGNQPQHF
DNA: TGTGCCAGCAGCCTCTGGACAGGGGGCAATCAGCCCCAGCATTTT
V: TRBV7-2
J: TRBJ1-5
D: TRBD1

CDR3: CASSQGTNQPQHF
DNA: TGTGCCAGCAGCCAGGGAACCAATCAGCCCCAGCATTTT
V: TRBV9
J: TRBJ1-5
D: .

CDR3: CASSLDRGVGYTF
DNA: TGTGCCAGCAGCCTTGACAGGGGGGTTGGCTACACCTTC
V: TRBV7-8
J: TRBJ1-2
D: TRBD1

CDR3: CASSQGAGTGQVYEQYF
DNA: TGCGCCAGCAGCCAGGGGGCCGGGACAGGGCAAGTTTACGAGCAGTACTTC
V: TRBV4-3
J: TRBJ2-7
D: TRBD1

CDR3: CASSLAFTGGELFF
DNA: TGTGCCAGCAGCTTAGCGTTCACCGGCGGGGAGCTGTTTTTT
V: TRBV11-3
J: TRBJ2-2
D: .

CDR3: CASRETGGDGNEKLFF
DNA: TGCGCCAGCAGAGAAACGGGGGGGGACGGAAATGAAAAACTGTTTTTT
V: TRBV10-1
J: TRBJ1-4
D: .

CDR3: CASSVGAGYFLYEQYF
DNA: TGTGCCAGCAGCGTAGGGGCAGGGTATTTCCTTTACGAGCAGTACTTC
V: TRBV7-2
J: TRBJ2-7
D: .

CDR3: CASSLGGQGGEQYF
DNA: TGCGCCAGCAGCTTGGGTGGACAGGGAGGCGAGCAGTACTTC
V: TRBV5-1
J: TRBJ2-7
D: TRBD1

CDR3: CATGQGAIGNTEAFF
DNA: TGTGCCACCGGACAGGGGGCGATAGGGAACACTGAAGCTTTCTTT
V: TRBV6-1
J: TRBJ1-1
D: TRBD1

CDR3: CASSKPGTGEREQYF
DNA: TGCGCCAGCAGCAAACCCGGGACAGGGGAGAGGGAGCAGTACTTC
V: TRBV4-1
J: TRBJ2-7
D: TRBD1

CDR3: CASSQGPGNPDTQYF
DNA: TGTGCCAGCAGCCAAGGCCCGGGGAATCCGGATACGCAGTATTTT
V: TRBV4-2
J: TRBJ2-3
D: .

CDR3: CSVDYRHSSYNEQFF
DNA: TGCAGCGTTGATTACAGGCACAGCTCCTACAATGAGCAGTTCTTC
V: TRBV29-1
J: TRBJ2-1
D: .

CDR3: CASSLTGTGDSEQFF
DNA: TGTGCCAGCAGCCTCACCGGGACAGGGGATAGTGAGCAGTTCTTC
V: TRBV7-9
J: TRBJ2-1
D: TRBD1

CDR3: CASSTIPDTIYEQYF
DNA: TGTGCCAGCTCAACGATTCCGGACACTATCTACGAGCAGTACTTC
V: TRBV18
J: TRBJ2-7
D: .

CDR3: CASSLEGAFDTEAFF
DNA: TGTGCCAGCAGCTTAGAGGGGGCTTTTGACACTGAAGCTTTCTTT
V: TRBV13
J: TRBJ1-1
D: TRBD1

CDR3: CASSLDSGHSGNTIYF
DNA: TGTGCCAGCAGCTTGGATAGCGGACACTCTGGAAACACCATATATTTT
V: TRBV5-5
J: TRBJ1-3
D: .

CDR3: CASSLRQGLSTDTQYF
DNA: TGTGCCAGCAGTTTACGACAGGGTTTAAGCACAGATACGCAGTATTTT
V: TRBV27
J: TRBJ2-3
D: TRBD1

CDR3: CASSTGQGEDTQYF
DNA: TGTGCCAGTAGTACCGGACAGGGGGAAGATACGCAGTATTTT
V: TRBV19
J: TRBJ2-3
D: TRBD1

CDR3: CASSQDGASGTDTQYF
DNA: TGCGCCAGCAGCCAAGACGGGGCTAGCGGCACAGATACGCAGTATTTT
V: TRBV4-3
J: TRBJ2-3
D: .

CDR3: CASSPGQGQLNTIYF
DNA: TGTGCCAGCAGCCCAGGACAGGGGCAGTTGAACACCATATATTTT
V: TRBV7-7
J: TRBJ1-3
D: TRBD1

CDR3: CASSFTAGGGTDTQYF
DNA: TGTGCCAGCAGCTTTACTGCTGGGGGGGGGACAGATACGCAGTATTTT
V: TRBV5-4
J: TRBJ2-3
D: TRBD2

CDR3: CASSSDGGYEQYF
DNA: TGTGCCAGCTCATCGGACGGGGGATACGAGCAGTACTTC
V: TRBV18
J: TRBJ2-7
D: .

CDR3: CASSLGQDNSPLHF
DNA: TGCGCCAGCAGCTTGGGACAGGATAATTCACCCCTCCACTTT
V: TRBV5-1
J: TRBJ1-6
D: .

CDR3: CASSLVPSSYNSPLHF
DNA: TGTGCCAGCAGCTTGGTTCCCAGCTCCTATAATTCACCCCTCCACTTT
V: TRBV5-6
J: TRBJ1-6
D: .

CDR3: CASSLEGQGASEKLFF
DNA: TGTGCCAGCAGCTTAGAAGGGCAGGGGGCGAGTGAAAAACTGTTTTTT
V: TRBV7-6
J: TRBJ1-4
D: TRBD1

CDR3: CASSLLALFSTEAFF
DNA: TGTGCCAGCAGCTTGCTAGCACTCTTTAGCACTGAAGCTTTCTTT
V: TRBV7-2
J: TRBJ1-1
D: .

CDR3: CASSPGGGETQYF
DNA: TGTGCCAGCAGCCCGGGGGGTGGGGAGACCCAGTACTTC
V: TRBV7-2
J: TRBJ2-5
D: TRBD2

CDR3: CSAKDRDGYTF
DNA: TGCAGTGCCAAGGACAGGGATGGCTACACCTTC
V: TRBV20-1
J: TRBJ1-2
D: TRBD1

CDR3: CASARIGTVVTPQHF
DNA: TGTGCCAGCGCTCGAATCGGGACAGTTGTTACGCCCCAGCATTTT
V: TRBV6-5
J: TRBJ1-5
D: TRBD1

CDR3: CASSVGQENTEAFF
DNA: TGTGCCAGCAGTGTCGGACAGGAGAACACTGAAGCTTTCTTT
V: TRBV6-4
J: TRBJ1-1
D: TRBD1

CDR3: CASSWDSPTGELFF
DNA: TGTGCCAGCTCTTGGGACAGTCCCACCGGGGAGCTGTTTTTT
V: TRBV18
J: TRBJ2-2
D: TRBD1

CDR3: CASSSLTGTEAFF
DNA: TGTGCCAGCAGCTCCTTGACAGGGACTGAAGCTTTCTTT
V: TRBV7-3
J: TRBJ1-1
D: TRBD1

CDR3: CASSLWVKRGEETQYF
DNA: TGTGCCAGCAGCTTATGGGTGAAGCGGGGGGAAGAGACCCAGTACTTC
V: TRBV5-6
J: TRBJ2-5
D: TRBD2